This T cell receptor (beta chain) was identified during a study of early T cells in non-severe SARS-CoV-2 infection (dated by TCRdb to the early 2020s). With regard to the full study: Because TCR sequencing was done on bulk RNA from unsorted whole blood, the alpha and beta chains could not be paired.

Cut back by 6 bases and 0 bases, the V and J ends lie 15 bases apart. The CDR3 numbers 15 residues from cysteine through phenylalanine. CDR3 DNA only is kept here, 45 bases in frame from base 1. The germline V gene provides CDR1 SQVTM and CDR2 ANQGSEA. Beyond this particular receptor, the publication reports: VDJdb matching was skewed toward anti-spike CD8 responses and likely underestimated virus-specific expansions by missing private and CD4 specificities.

This was a case-control study nested in a cohort of healthcare workers in London, UK, who had nasopharyngeal swab PCR tests and blood samples taken every week. Healthcare workers were enrolled in the week of the UK lockdown, from 23 to 31 March 2020, and were followed every week for up to roughly 16 weeks. Library preparation used 5' RACE. Sequencing was carried out with a NextSeq 500. Unique molecular identifiers were attached to individual cDNA molecules in the TCR library protocol so that sequencing error and PCR bias could be corrected. Both TCR alpha and beta chains were sequenced, and tight co-correlation was observed between alpha and beta sequence abundances in each sample. Per the source publication's procedure: Decombinator V4 was used to annotate TCR sequences for V gene, J gene and CDR3. Expanded TCRs were defined as changing significantly between any two time points under a Poisson model with p below 0.0001. TCR abundances were normalised to the total number of TCRs sequenced in each sample and reported as counts per million. TRAV1-2 paired with TRAJ12, TRAJ20 or TRAJ33 defined MAIT TCRs, while TRAV10 paired with TRAJ18 defined iNKT TCRs. VDJdb, accessed on 1 November 2021, was searched for TCRs annotated for CMV, EBV and SARS-CoV-2, and TCRs annotated for more than one antigen were excluded. TCRdb reworked the public reads: Q25 trimming with fastp, MiXCR clone assembly, productive beta chains retained. Rows are combined by CDR3 protein, so each entry shows the most common genes and DNA. The V and J calls were determined by TCRdb, not by the authors. The sample table contains about 48,000 distinct CDR3 sequences; only one count was recorded for approximately 13% of them. The ten top clones hold roughly 10% of the sample.

This clonotype was recorded at least ten times. The antigen it recognizes is unknown. One base away there is no much larger clone; base qualities are not given. The source material was whole blood. The sequence is built from TRBV29-1 and TRBJ2-1, with a tentative D gene TRBD1 over 6 matching bases. This TCR derives from an adult who was a healthcare worker with PCR-confirmed SARS-CoV-2 infection or an uninfected control (not recorded which). The CDR3 region reads CSVVGHLGSYNEQFF. The DNA is TGCAGCGTGGTGGGACACCTAGGCTCCTACAATGAGCAGTTCTTC.